This T cell receptor (beta chain) originates from a study of T cell responses to AZD1222 COVID-19 vaccine. The CDR3 consists of 14 residues. CDR1 and CDR2 from the germline V gene are GTSNPN and SVGIG (reference sequence). The junction had 6 bases not matched to a gene; V was cut back by 5 bases and J by 4 bases. The method was immunoSEQ multiplex PCR; TCRdb's version includes in-frame clones alone and lacks a portion of them. The sample has about 170,000 clones, 85% to 95% seen once; the top ten hold around 4.3%. Study-level points and caveats: It should be noted that donors were predominantly white British and more often female, and clonal diversity was possibly underestimated.

In regard to this clone: Its target is unknown.

The V and J genes are TRBV30 and TRBJ1-3; 9 bases are shared with TRBD1. The starting material was peripheral blood, obtained on day 0 of AZD1222 vaccination. The clonotype was recovered from an adult in good health. The DNA for the CDR3 is TGTGCCTGGGGGGACAGGGAAATGGGAAACACCATATATTTT. Translating it yields CAWGDREMGNTIYF.